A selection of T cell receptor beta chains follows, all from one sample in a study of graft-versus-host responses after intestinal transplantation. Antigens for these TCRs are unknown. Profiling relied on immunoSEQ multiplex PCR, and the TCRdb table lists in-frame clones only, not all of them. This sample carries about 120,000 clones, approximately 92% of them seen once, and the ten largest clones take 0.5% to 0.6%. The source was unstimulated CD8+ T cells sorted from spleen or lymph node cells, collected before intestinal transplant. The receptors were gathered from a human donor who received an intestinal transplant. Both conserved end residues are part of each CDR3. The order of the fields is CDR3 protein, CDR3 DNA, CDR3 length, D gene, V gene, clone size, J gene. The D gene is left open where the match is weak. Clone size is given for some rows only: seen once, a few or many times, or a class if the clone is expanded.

CASSKPRASPRETQYF TGTGCCAGCAGCAAACCACGGGCCTCCCCTCGAGAGACCCAGTACTTC 16 NA TRBV21-1 NA TRBJ2-5
CASSIQGSGELFF TGTGCTAGCAGCATACAGGGGTCCGGGGAGCTGTTTTTT 13 TRBD1 TRBV7-7 NA TRBJ2-2
CASSFWTATYEQYF TGTGCCAGCAGCTTTTGGACCGCCACCTACGAGCAGTACTTC 14 NA TRBV5-6 NA TRBJ2-7
CASSPQDRNQPQHF TGTGCCAGCAGCCCCCAAGACAGGAATCAGCCCCAGCATTTT 14 NA TRBV7-6 once TRBJ1-5
CASSGGPNTEAFF TGTGCCAGTAGCGGGGGGCCGAACACTGAAGCTTTCTTT 13 NA TRBV19 once TRBJ1-1
CASSQTSGRAGELFF TGTGCCAGCAGCCAGACTAGCGGGAGGGCCGGGGAGCTGTTTTTT 15 TRBD2 TRBV4-2 NA TRBJ2-2
CASSQDRAASGAYNEQFF TGCGCCAGCAGCCAAGATCGAGCGGCTAGCGGAGCATACAATGAGCAGTTCTTC 18 TRBD2 TRBV4-1 NA TRBJ2-1
CASLPFMTDNQPQHF TGTGCCAGCCTCCCCTTCATGACGGACAATCAGCCCCAGCATTTT 15 NA TRBV6-5 NA TRBJ1-5
CASSLGRRNTGELFF TGTGCCAGCAGCCTGGGACGGAGGAACACCGGGGAGCTGTTTTTT 15 NA TRBV13 once TRBJ2-2
CASASLRAGANVLTF TGTGCCAGCGCCTCTTTGAGGGCTGGGGCCAACGTCCTGACTTTC 15 NA TRBV6-5 NA TRBJ2-6
CASSSGTGAGQPQHF TGTGCCAGCAGCTCAGGGACAGGGGCGGGGCAGCCCCAGCATTTT 15 TRBD1 TRBV7-9 few TRBJ1-5
CSVEYNEGVGYEQYF TGCAGCGTTGAGTACAATGAAGGAGTGGGCTACGAGCAGTACTTC 15 NA TRBV29-1 once TRBJ2-7
CASSPDWGANTIYF TGTGCCAGCAGTCCCGACTGGGGGGCAAACACCATATATTTT 14 NA TRBV27 NA TRBJ1-3
CAISEGPGDTEAFF TGTGCCATCAGTGAGGGGCCGGGGGACACTGAAGCTTTCTTT 14 NA TRBV10-3 once TRBJ1-1
CASNKGRERTDTQYF TGTGCCAGCAATAAGGGGCGGGAGAGGACAGATACGCAGTATTTT 15 TRBD2 TRBV9 NA TRBJ2-3
CASRRLGVAASTDTQYF TGTGCCAGCCGTCGGTTAGGGGTAGCAGCTAGCACAGATACGCAGTATTTT 17 NA TRBV7-8 NA TRBJ2-3
CASSLTSGRRNEQYF TGTGCCAGCAGCCTAACTAGCGGGAGGAGGAACGAGCAGTACTTC 15 TRBD2 TRBV6-1 NA TRBJ2-7
CASSDSGTYSSYEQYF TGTGCCAGCAGCGATAGCGGGACATATAGCTCCTACGAGCAGTACTTC 16 TRBD2 TRBV7-9 once TRBJ2-7
CASSLSGNGANEQFF TGTGCCAGCAGTCTCAGCGGGAATGGCGCCAATGAGCAGTTCTTC 15 TRBD2 TRBV27 NA TRBJ2-1
CASVEDRVYTGELFF TGTGCCAGCGTAGAGGACAGGGTGTACACCGGGGAGCTGTTTTTT 15 TRBD1 TRBV28 once TRBJ2-2
CASSLTLAGLAKNIQYF TGTGCCAGCAGTTTGACCTTAGCGGGACTAGCCAAAAACATTCAGTACTTC 17 TRBD2 TRBV27 NA TRBJ2-4
CASSLSGPYEQYF TGTGCCAGCAGCTTATCCGGACCCTACGAGCAGTACTTC 13 NA TRBV7-9 NA TRBJ2-7
CASSLGRGLAHF TGTGCCAGCAGCTTGGGCCGGGGACTAGCACACTTC 12 TRBD2 TRBV5-6 NA TRBJ2-5
CASSENLGTYTGSNQPQHF TGTGCCAGCAGTGAAAATTTAGGGACATACACAGGTAGCAATCAGCCCCAGCATTTT 19 NA TRBV2 NA TRBJ1-5
CASSAQGAGQPQHF TGTGCCAGCAGTGCACAGGGGGCAGGTCAGCCCCAGCATTTT 14 TRBD1 TRBV6-1 NA TRBJ1-5
CASGIGLAGNNEQFF TGTGCTAGTGGAATTGGACTAGCGGGAAACAATGAGCAGTTCTTC 15 TRBD2 TRBV12-5 NA TRBJ2-1
CASSPGTGLNTEAFF TGTGCCAGCAGTCCAGGGACAGGCTTGAACACTGAAGCTTTCTTT 15 TRBD1 TRBV6-5 NA TRBJ1-1
CASSQALSYEQYF TGTGCCAGCAGCCAGGCCCTCTCCTACGAGCAGTACTTC 13 NA TRBV27 NA TRBJ2-7
CASSLVQGGGEQFF TGTGCCAGCAGCTTAGTCCAGGGGGGGGGTGAGCAGTTCTTC 14 NA TRBV7-3 NA TRBJ2-1
CASSLLGRGYEQYF TGTGCCAGCAGTTTATTAGGCAGGGGGTACGAGCAGTACTTC 14 TRBD1 TRBV27 NA TRBJ2-7
CASSLDRRYGYTF TGTGCCAGCAGCTTGGATCGGCGGTATGGCTACACCTTC 13 NA TRBV5-4 NA TRBJ1-2
CASSQVLRGEQFF TGTGCCAGCAGCCAAGTTCTGCGTGGTGAGCAGTTCTTC 13 NA TRBV4-2 NA TRBJ2-1
CASSRDRGQDTEAFF TGTGCCAGTAGTAGAGACAGGGGGCAAGACACTGAAGCTTTCTTT 15 TRBD1 TRBV19 NA TRBJ1-1
CASSFRQGWTEAFF TGTGCCAGCAGTTTCCGACAGGGATGGACTGAAGCTTTCTTT 14 TRBD1 TRBV6-5 NA TRBJ1-1
CASSPGTAYNEQFF TGTGCCAGCAGCCCTGGGACAGCCTACAATGAGCAGTTCTTC 14 TRBD1 TRBV27 NA TRBJ2-1
CASSRTGIGEKLFF TGTGCCAGCTCACGTACAGGGATAGGTGAAAAACTGTTTTTT 14 NA TRBV18 NA TRBJ1-4
CASSSVIAGGPSGEQFF TGTGCCAGCAGCTCCGTAATAGCGGGAGGGCCCTCCGGTGAGCAGTTCTTC 17 TRBD2 TRBV11-2 once TRBJ2-1
CASSVDQVTSSGNTIYF TGTGCCAGCAGCGTAGATCAGGTGACGAGCTCTGGAAACACCATATATTTT 17 NA TRBV9 NA TRBJ1-3
CASSIDSYNEQFF TGTGCCAGTAGTATAGACTCCTACAATGAGCAGTTCTTC 13 NA TRBV19 NA TRBJ2-1
CASTTPVAFSTDTQYF TGTGCCAGCACCACACCGGTGGCCTTTAGCACAGATACGCAGTATTTT 16 NA TRBV7-8 NA TRBJ2-3
CASSSRQGIETQYF TGTGCCAGCAGTAGTAGACAGGGGATAGAGACCCAGTACTTC 14 TRBD1 TRBV7-9 NA TRBJ2-5
CASSQERQVDEQYF TGCGCCAGCAGCCAAGAACGGCAGGTGGACGAGCAGTACTTC 14 NA TRBV4-3 NA TRBJ2-7
CASSLPQGTYNEQFF TGCGCCAGCAGCTTGCCCCAGGGGACCTACAATGAGCAGTTCTTC 15 NA TRBV5-1 NA TRBJ2-1
CASSHTGEPPYEQYF TGCGCCAGCAGCCACACAGGGGAACCGCCCTACGAGCAGTACTTC 15 TRBD1 TRBV4-1 NA TRBJ2-7
CASTTDKNTGELFF TGTGCCAGCACCACCGACAAGAACACCGGGGAGCTGTTTTTT 14 NA TRBV2 NA TRBJ2-2
CATSIQGGGRALETQYF TGTGCCACCAGCATACAGGGCGGCGGGAGGGCCCTAGAGACCCAGTACTTC 17 TRBD2 TRBV15 NA TRBJ2-5
CASSSGPKNIQYF TGTGCCAGCAGCTCCGGACCCAAAAACATTCAGTACTTC 13 NA TRBV5-4 NA TRBJ2-4
CASSETNTGELFF TGTGCCAGCAGCGAGACGAACACCGGGGAGCTGTTTTTT 13 NA TRBV9 NA TRBJ2-2
CASSEGGFPHQPQHF TGTGCCAGCAGCGAGGGAGGGTTCCCCCATCAGCCCCAGCATTTT 15 NA TRBV9 NA TRBJ1-5
CASSPSLGVLGNQPQHF TGTGCCAGTAGTCCATCGCTCGGGGTCTTGGGCAATCAGCCCCAGCATTTT 17 NA TRBV19 NA TRBJ1-5
CASSLSSGRAGEQYF TGTGCCAGCAGCCTCTCTAGCGGGAGGGCCGGTGAGCAGTACTTC 15 TRBD2 TRBV7-2 NA TRBJ2-7
CSVESRPPGGYTF TGCAGCGTTGAAAGCAGGCCGCCGGGTGGCTACACCTTC 13 NA TRBV29-1 NA TRBJ1-2
CASSLTLASHEQYF TGTGCCAGCAGCCTTACTCTAGCGAGCCACGAGCAGTACTTC 14 NA TRBV27 NA TRBJ2-7